This T cell receptor beta chain came from a study of beta chain features in type 1 diabetes. Isolated RNA was reverse transcribed in full, so expressed TCRB transcripts were sequenced. The table came from immunoSEQ multiplex PCR; TCRdb's copy has only in-frame clones and leaves some out. This repertoire shows hundreds of thousands of clones, about an eighth found once; its top ten account for 0.035% to 0.04%. Study-level results: Within patients, naive, central memory and Treg TCRB repertoires seemed more similar than within healthy donors. Individuals with type 1 diabetes displayed fewer insertions and more deletions at VDJ junctions. Moderate but significant shortening of TCRB CDR3s was recorded in all four CD4+ subsets from Type 1 diabetes patients.

A remark on this clone: Its antigen remains unknown.

J was trimmed by 2 bases and V by 5 bases; bases with no gene match: 9. The CDR3 totals 15 residues. Germline CDR1 is MNHEY and CDR2 is SVGAGI. This TCR came from a man younger than 35 with type 1 diabetes. The rearrangement joins TRBV6-5 to TRBJ2-7; TRBD1 matches at 7 bases. The sequenced sample was naive CD4+ T cells from blood. The CDR3 here is CASSQTGYPTYEQYF. In DNA form, the CDR3 reads TGTGCCAGCAGTCAGACAGGGTACCCCACCTACGAGCAGTACTTC.